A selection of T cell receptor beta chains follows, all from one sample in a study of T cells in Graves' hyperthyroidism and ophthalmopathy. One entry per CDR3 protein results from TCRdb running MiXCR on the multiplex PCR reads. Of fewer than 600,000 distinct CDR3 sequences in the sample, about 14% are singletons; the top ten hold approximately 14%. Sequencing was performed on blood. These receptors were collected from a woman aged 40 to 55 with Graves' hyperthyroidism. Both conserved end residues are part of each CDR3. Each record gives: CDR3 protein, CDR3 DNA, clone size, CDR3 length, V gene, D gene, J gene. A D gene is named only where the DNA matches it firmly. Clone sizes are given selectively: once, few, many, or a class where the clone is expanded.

CDR3: CASSIGGSSSYEQYF
DNA: TGTGCCAGTAGTATCGGGGGGTCTAGCTCCTACGAGCAGTACTTC
size: -
length: 15
V: TRBV19
D: TRBD2
J: TRBJ2-7

CDR3: CASSQDRNSGGPVQETQYF
DNA: TGCGCCAGCAGCCAAGATCGGAATAGCGGGGGCCCCGTCCAAGAGACCCAGTACTTC
size: -
length: 19
V: TRBV4-1
D: TRBD2
J: TRBJ2-5

CDR3: CASSLDSGGRVARFF
DNA: TGTGCCAGCAGTTTAGATTCGGGCGGGAGGGTAGCGCGGTTCTTC
size: -
length: 15
V: TRBV28
D: TRBD2
J: TRBJ2-1

CDR3: CASKHPQGNEQFF
DNA: TGTGCCAGCAAACACCCACAGGGAAATGAGCAGTTCTTC
size: -
length: 13
V: TRBV6-1
D: -
J: TRBJ2-1

CDR3: CASSLFATMNTEAFF
DNA: TGTGCCAGCAGTTTATTCGCCACCATGAACACTGAAGCTTTCTTT
size: many
length: 15
V: TRBV28
D: -
J: TRBJ1-1

CDR3: CASSFSGIGELFF
DNA: TGTGCCAGCAGTTTTAGCGGGATCGGGGAGCTGTTTTTT
size: many
length: 13
V: TRBV12-3/TRBV12-4
D: TRBD2
J: TRBJ2-2

CDR3: CAISNRVPTDTQYF
DNA: TGTGCCATCAGCAACAGGGTTCCCACAGATACGCAGTATTTT
size: many
length: 14
V: TRBV10-3
D: -
J: TRBJ2-3

CDR3: CASAYRPGDTGELFF
DNA: TGTGCCTCGGCCTATAGGCCCGGGGACACCGGGGAGCTGTTTTTT
size: many
length: 15
V: TRBV12-3/TRBV12-4
D: -
J: TRBJ2-2

CDR3: CAISEPLDRVPYEQYF
DNA: TGTGCCATCAGTGAGCCCCTGGACAGGGTACCGTACGAGCAGTACTTC
size: few
length: 16
V: TRBV10-3
D: TRBD1
J: TRBJ2-7

CDR3: CASSQVARGSDGYTF
DNA: TGTGCCAGCAGCCAAGTGGCCCGTGGAAGTGATGGCTACACCTTC
size: -
length: 15
V: TRBV3-1
D: -
J: TRBJ1-2

CDR3: CASSLTPGTGSYNEQFF
DNA: TGCGCCAGCAGCTTAACCCCCGGGACAGGGTCCTACAATGAGCAGTTCTTC
size: many
length: 17
V: TRBV5-1
D: TRBD1
J: TRBJ2-1

CDR3: CATGQGANQETQYF
DNA: TGCGCCACGGGCCAGGGGGCGAACCAAGAGACCCAGTACTTC
size: -
length: 14
V: TRBV5-1
D: TRBD1
J: TRBJ2-5

CDR3: CSAIPRSGSSIVSVETQYF
DNA: TGCAGTGCTATTCCCCGTAGCGGGAGTAGTATTGTGAGCGTGGAGACCCAGTACTTC
size: many
length: 19
V: TRBV20-1
D: TRBD2
J: TRBJ2-5

CDR3: CSARVVRQAPGELFF
DNA: TGCAGTGCTAGAGTTGTTAGGCAGGCACCCGGGGAGCTGTTTTTT
size: -
length: 15
V: TRBV20-1
D: -
J: TRBJ2-2

CDR3: CASGLAGKRELAQETQYF
DNA: TGTGCTAGTGGTTTGGCCGGGAAGCGGGAGCTCGCCCAAGAGACCCAGTACTTC
size: many
length: 18
V: TRBV12-5
D: TRBD2
J: TRBJ2-5

CDR3: CASSQGVDTEAFF
DNA: TGTGCCAGCTCACAGGGGGTGGACACTGAAGCTTTCTTT
size: many
length: 13
V: TRBV18
D: -
J: TRBJ1-1

CDR3: CASSQVATAARAGANVLTF
DNA: TGTGCCAGCAGCCAAGTAGCGACAGCAGCCCGTGCTGGGGCCAACGTCCTGACTTTC
size: few
length: 19
V: TRBV3-1
D: -
J: TRBJ2-6

CDR3: CASSDRTSELEEQFF
DNA: TGTGCCAGCAGCGACAGGACTAGCGAGTTAGAGGAGCAGTTCTTC
size: many
length: 15
V: TRBV13
D: TRBD2
J: TRBJ2-1

CDR3: CASSLDRGRPGYTF
DNA: TGCGCCAGCAGCTTGGACAGGGGCCGTCCTGGCTACACCTTC
size: many
length: 14
V: TRBV5-1
D: TRBD1
J: TRBJ1-2

CDR3: CASSPSTREEEQYF
DNA: TGTGCCAGCAGCCCCAGTACCAGGGAGGAAGAGCAGTACTTC
size: few
length: 14
V: TRBV7-9
D: -
J: TRBJ2-7

CDR3: CASSLDLGFTTDTQYF
DNA: TGTGCCAGCAGCTTAGATTTGGGCTTTACTACAGATACGCAGTATTTT
size: many
length: 16
V: TRBV7-6
D: -
J: TRBJ2-3

CDR3: CASSPWTENNEQFF
DNA: TGTGCCAGTAGTCCGTGGACCGAAAACAATGAGCAGTTCTTC
size: -
length: 14
V: TRBV19
D: -
J: TRBJ2-1